This T cell receptor beta chain was identified in a study of cytomegalovirus exposure and HLA in healthy donors. Study-wide background: Earlier results showed roughly 110 million unique TCR beta sequences derived from some 190 million T cells.

The PCR employed 60 Vbeta primers together with 13 Jbeta primers. Assay used: immunoSEQ multiplex PCR; TCRdb lists only in-frame clones, some missing. Here the sample spans 120,000 or so clones, roughly 68% being singletons. While unrecorded immune exposures were likely, the donors were nominally healthy when sampled. J gave up 6 bases and V 2 bases, and 3 bases lay outside the gene matches. The germline gives CDR1 SNHLY, CDR2 FYNNEI. There are 15 residues in the CDR3. The V gene is TRBV2, the J gene TRBJ2-1, with 11 bases lining up with TRBD2. Sequences were obtained from PBMCs. The receptor was derived from a woman aged 45-65 years in good health and CMV-seropositive. The chain's CDR3 is CASSELTSGGNEQFF. CDR3 nucleotide sequence: TGTGCCAGCAGTGAACTAACTAGCGGGGGCAATGAGCAGTTCTTC.